This T cell receptor (beta chain) originates from a study of Ad26.COV2.S vaccination and SARS-CoV-2 variants. Across the whole study: Ad26.COV2.S, an intramuscular injection, was given once or twice 56 days apart.

Indicated treatment: around 19 received Ad26.COV2.S at low or high dose, single or two shots; about five received placebo; per-sample allocation not given. Sampling happened 63 days after the first vaccine or placebo injection. With respect to this clone: Sequence at one end of the junction differs from germline and may be a read error.

The CDR3 has 12 amino acids. The germline V gene has CDR1 KGHSH and CDR2 LQKENI. Repertoires were generated with immunoSEQ multiplex PCR, while TCRdb's copy carries only in-frame clones and drops some. The data contain fewer than 400,000 clones, approximately 89% of them singletons. The chain uses TRBV18 and TRBJ2-2, with D hard to call. This specimen consisted of peripheral blood, obtained in a trial of Ad26.COV2.S vaccine versus placebo. This TCR was sampled from a person aged 18-65 years who received the Ad26.COV2.S COVID-19 vaccine or a placebo. The CDR3 DNA follows: TGTGCCAGCTCATCGAATACCGGGGAGCTGTTTTTT. Translation gives CASSSNTGELFF.